This is a list of T cell receptor beta chains from one sample in a study of blood T cell repertoires in COVID-19. Method: immunoSEQ multiplex PCR; TCRdb's copy keeps in-frame clones and lacks some. This sample yields some 71,000 clones, of which approximately 80% are seen a single time; 13% belongs to the top ten. Sequenced: peripheral blood. These receptors came from a middle-aged man with COVID-19, enrolled during active disease. Both conserved end residues are part of each CDR3. Not every row has a clone size; where given, it reads once, few, many or a size class.

TRBJ2-2 | 13 | TRBV29-1 | . | CSVEVSGVRELFF
TRBJ1-4 | 11 | TRBV20-1 | . | CSLLDNEKLFF
TRBJ2-1 | 15 | TRBV3-1/TRBV3-2 | . | CASSYGTSRWDEQFF
TRBJ2-5 | 12 | TRBV3-1/TRBV3-2 | . | CASSLGPGTQYF
TRBJ1-3 | 14 | TRBV13 | once | CASSRGQGGNTIYF
TRBJ2-6 | 14 | TRBV30 | . | CAWDIGAGANVLTF
TRBJ1-5 | 15 | TRBV9 | few | CASSATGDSNQPQHF
TRBJ2-2 | 16 | TRBV7-2 | . | CASSRWGGASGGELFF
TRBJ2-7 | 13 | TRBV24-1 | few | CATSDGAGDEQYF
TRBJ2-1 | 18 | TRBV5-4 | . | CASSLEASLAGGLNEQFF
TRBJ1-2 | 14 | TRBV19 | . | CASSQGQGIRGYTF
TRBJ2-5 | 15 | TRBV24-1 | . | CATSDNSQYQETQYF
TRBJ2-3 | 17 | TRBV6-2/TRBV6-3 | . | CASSSSQRGASTDTQYF
TRBJ2-5 | 11 | TRBV5-6 | . | CASSFKETQYF
TRBJ2-5 | 14 | TRBV5-1 | . | CASSSRVLQETQYF
TRBJ1-1 | 14 | TRBV10-3 | . | CAISDLERGTEAFF
TRBJ1-5 | 12 | TRBV2 | once | CASSEASGMRHF
TRBJ2-2 | 18 | TRBV4-1 | . | CASSRGPHPKKNTGELFF
TRBJ2-5 | 15 | TRBV7-9 | . | CASSSAGTGGQTQYF
TRBJ1-2 | 14 | TRBV5-1 | . | CASSLGQGVHGYTF
TRBJ1-2 | 14 | TRBV6-6 | . | CASSTGGPNYGYTF
TRBJ2-7 | 14 | TRBV5-4 | . | CASSRDTLPYEQYF
TRBJ1-3 | 13 | TRBV7-2 | . | CASNQGGLNTIYF
TRBJ1-6 | 17 | TRBV27 | many | CASSLGQVGGRNSPLHF
TRBJ1-4 | 16 | TRBV9 | few | CASSVGGRKVNEKLFF
TRBJ2-3 | 17 | TRBV9 | . | CASSVRRGGRGTDTQYF
TRBJ2-3 | 16 | TRBV9 | . | CASSVDQGPITDTQYF
TRBJ2-3 | 15 | TRBV27 | . | CASSSLAGGVDTQYF
TRBJ1-3 | 17 | TRBV4-2 | . | CASSPSIQGIFGNTIYF